A single sample is the source of the 24 T cell receptor beta chains below, sequenced in a study of T cells in Graves' hyperthyroidism and ophthalmopathy. TCR beta CDR3 region amplification was performed from RNA transcripts. The HTBI primer set was used in a first-round RT-PCR of the TCR CDR3. TCRdb used MiXCR to reprocess the multiplex PCR reads, holding one entry per CDR3 protein. The repertoire holds hundreds of thousands of distinct CDR3 sequences, 38% seen once, with approximately 8.7% in the top ten. Sequencing used blood. The receptors were gathered from a man younger than 35 with Graves' hyperthyroidism.

Written as DNA, the CDR3 is TGTGCCAGCTCAAGGGGTGTCTGGGAGCTGTTTTTT. This translates into CASSRGVWELFF. The chain employs TRBV12-3 or TRBV12-4 and TRBJ2-2, with a tentative D call TRBD1 (5 bases). V was trimmed by 8 bases and J by 9 bases, leaving 13 bases between them. The CDR3 is 12 amino acids.

Many counts were recorded for this clonotype. The J gene is TRBJ2-5, the V gene TRBV24-1; perhaps TRBD2 as D (6 bases). CDR3 length: 14 amino acids. Trimming stripped 5 bases from V and 7 bases from J, with 16 bases between. CDR1 is KGHDR and CDR2 is SFDVKD in the germline V gene. Here the CDR3 reads CATSGTSQGGTQYF. The CDR3, as DNA: TGTGCCACCAGTGGAACTAGCCAGGGTGGGACCCAGTACTTC.

The chain links TRBV7-4 to TRBJ2-1; 7 bases fit TRBD2. CDR1 and CDR2 (germline): SGHVT, SQSDAQ. The CDR3 runs 14 residues. V was pared by 1 base and J by 9 bases, with 6 bases of the junction left unmatched. The CDR3 is CASSLVASGVEQFF. DNA of the CDR3: TGTGCCAGCAGCTTAGTGGCCAGCGGGGTTGAGCAGTTCTTC.

This sequence joins TRBV6-1 and TRBJ2-3; D uncertain. CDR1 is MNHNS and CDR2 is SASEGT in the germline V gene. This CDR3 comprises 13 residues. The V and J ends lost 5 bases and 2 bases respectively, with 8 bases between them. The CDR3 loop reads CASSSTATDTQYF. The CDR3 coding sequence is TGTGCCAGCAGTTCGACTGCCACAGATACGCAGTATTTT.

The rearrangement uses TRBV5-1 and TRBJ1-6; D is unclear. Germline CDR1 reads SGHRS; CDR2 reads YFSETQ. V dropped 0 bases and J dropped 5 bases, with 9 bases sitting between them. The CDR3 length is 15 residues. As DNA, the CDR3 is TGCGCCAGCAGCTTGGGGCCCCGGGATAATTCACCCCTCCACTTT. Translated, it gives CASSLGPRDNSPLHF.

Concerning this clonotype itself: This clone may be a read error of a much larger clone one base away. The chain links TRBV20-1 to TRBJ1-5; TRBD1 matches at 8 bases. Looked up from germline, CDR1 is DFQATT and CDR2 is SNEGSKA (reference sequence). V lost 7 bases and J lost 5; bases outside the gene matches: 7. The CDR3 has 13 residues. CDR3 protein: CSVTGGWDQPQHF. The CDR3 nucleotides read TGCAGTGTTACAGGGGGGTGGGATCAGCCCCAGCATTTT.

The rearrangement uses TRBV9 and TRBJ2-5; either TRBD1 or TRBD2 may fit D (6 bases each). Trimming removed 6 bases at V and 0 bases at J, with 18 bases between. The germline V gene encodes CDR1 SGDLS and CDR2 YYNGEE. CDR3 size: 16 residues. The CDR3 here is CASIDGGRGHQETQYF. The CDR3 bases are TGTGCCAGCATAGATGGGGGGCGCGGGCACCAAGAGACCCAGTACTTC.

The chain has TRBV12-3 or TRBV12-4 and TRBJ2-7; possible D gene TRBD2, 6 bases. V lost 4 bases to trimming and J lost 1 base, with 14 bases between them. The CDR3 consists of 15 residues. The CDR3 region has the DNA TGTGCCAGCAGTTCTCCTGGGGACTTGTCCTACGAGCAGTACTTC. Translation: CASSSPGDLSYEQYF.

This clonotype was seen many times. This chain connects TRBV7-9 to TRBJ1-5; perhaps TRBD1 as D (5 bases). Looked up from germline, CDR1 is SEHNR and CDR2 is FQNEAQ (reference sequence). This CDR3 has 14 amino acids. V was clipped by 2 bases and J by 7 bases, with 12 bases between them. The CDR3 region has the DNA TGTGCCAGCAGCTTAAGCACGGGGGACCAGCCCCAGCATTTT. The encoded protein is CASSLSTGDQPQHF.

This clonotype was seen a few times. This chain uses TRBV12-3 or TRBV12-4 with TRBJ1-1; TRBD1 is a possible D gene (5 bases). CDR3 length: 13 residues. Trimming removed 3 bases at V and 10 bases at J, with 15 bases between. The CDR3 protein is CASSLLGDPVAFF. CDR3 nucleotides: TGTGCCAGCAGTTTGCTAGGGGACCCGGTAGCTTTCTTT.

The chain joins TRBV24-1 to TRBJ2-2, with 9 bases identical to TRBD2. Germline V gene data show CDR1 as KGHDR and CDR2 as SFDVKD. The V gene end was trimmed by 1 base and the J gene end by 2 bases; junction bases not matched to a gene: 7. This CDR3 spans 18 amino acids. In nucleotides, the CDR3 is TGTGCCACCAGTGATTTCAGTAGCGGGAGTGTCAACACCGGGGAGCTGTTTTTT. Translation gives CATSDFSSGSVNTGELFF.

The chain couples TRBV7-2 to TRBJ2-5, with D tentatively TRBD1 or TRBD2 (6 bases each). CDR3 size: 16 residues. V dropped 5 bases and J dropped 5 bases, with 21 bases sitting between them. Per the germline V gene, CDR1 is SGHTA and CDR2 is FQGNSA. CDR3 sequence reads: CASSHLRTRGDETQYF. Written as DNA, the CDR3 is TGTGCCAGCAGCCACCTCAGGACAAGGGGGGATGAGACCCAGTACTTC.

As concerns this clonotype: One junction end does not reproduce the germline sequence, and a read error may be involved. This rearrangement joins TRBV15 to TRBJ1-5; 8 bases agree with TRBD1. Germline loops: CDR1 LNHNV, CDR2 YYDKDF (reference sequence). This CDR3 is 16 amino acids long. As DNA, the CDR3 is TGTGCCGCCAGCACCTCTGGGACAGGTGACAATCAGCCCCAGCATTTT. Protein product: CAASTSGTGDNQPQHF.

The table lists this clonotype with many counts. The chain joins TRBV5-1 to TRBJ2-6; D is uncertain. Germline assignment: CDR1 SGHRS and CDR2 YFSETQ. The CDR3 sequence is 14 residues long. V was cut by 4 bases and J by 5 bases, with 10 bases left in between. The CDR3 DNA follows: TGCGCCAGCAGCCTCCAAGACAGGGCCAACGTCCTGACTTTC. Amino acid sequence: CASSLQDRANVLTF.

This rearrangement joins TRBV5-1 to TRBJ2-7; D uncertain. The germline gives CDR1 SGHRS, CDR2 YFSETQ. The CDR3 spans 16 residues. V was shortened by 2 bases and J by 5 bases, with 20 bases between the two germline ends. The CDR3 reads CASSLTRLRLEDEQYF. In DNA, the CDR3 is TGCGCCAGCAGCTTAACGCGGCTACGTCTCGAGGACGAGCAGTACTTC.

V is TRBV12-3 or TRBV12-4 and J is TRBJ1-1, with a tentative D call TRBD1 (5 bases). V lost 7 bases to trimming and J lost 6 bases, with 18 bases between them. The CDR3 sequence is 14 residues long. CDR3 nucleotide sequence: TGTGCCAGCACCCCGGACGCCGGGGGACCTGAAGCTTTCTTT. It yields the protein CASTPDAGGPEAFF.

This clonotype was recorded many times. The chain recombines TRBV12-3 or TRBV12-4 with TRBJ2-7, with TRBD1 matching over 9 bases. The CDR3 sequence is 14 residues long. The V gene end was trimmed by 6 bases and the J gene end by 3 bases; junction bases not matched to a gene: 6. The CDR3 nucleotides are TGTGCCAGCAGCTTGGGACAGGGTGGCTACGAGCAGTACTTC. It is translated as CASSLGQGGYEQYF.

This clonotype showed up just a few times. One end of the junction varies from germline; a read error may be responsible. The chain links TRBV7-8 to TRBJ2-2, with 7 bases matching TRBD2. CDR3 length: 16 amino acids. CDR1 SGHVS and CDR2 FQNEAQ come from the germline V gene. The CDR3 DNA reads TGTGCCAGCAGCCTAGCGGAGGGAGGGGTCACCGGGGAGCTGTTTTTT. As protein: CASSLAEGGVTGELFF. Full variable domain (outside the CDR3, taken from reference TRBV7-8 and TRBJ2-2): GAGVSQSPRYKVAKRGQDVALRCDPISGHVSLFWYQQALGQGPEFLTYFQNEAQLDKSGLPSDRFFAERPEGSVSTLKIQRTQQEDSAVYLCASSLAEGGVTGELFFGEGSRLTVL.

This clonotype was observed at least ten times. The chain has TRBV7-2 and TRBJ1-5; D is perhaps TRBD1 (6 bases). Trimming left V 3 bases short and J 11 bases short, with 11 bases between. Germline CDR1 SGHTA, CDR2 FQGNSA. The CDR3 has 12 residues. The CDR3 loop is CASSFQGRAQHF. As DNA, the CDR3 is TGTGCCAGCAGCTTCCAGGGGAGAGCCCAGCATTTT.

The CDR3 spells CASSPSGVNYGYTF. The CDR3 DNA is TGCGCCAGCAGCCCGTCCGGTGTTAACTATGGCTACACCTTC. The rearrangement joins TRBV5-1 to TRBJ1-2; D not resolved. The CDR3 spans 14 residues. Germline V gives CDR1 SGHRS, CDR2 YFSETQ. V was pared by 4 bases and J by 1 base, with 11 bases between.

This clonotype has just a few counts. The chain is built from TRBV7-9 and TRBJ2-7, with D unresolved. The CDR3 contains 14 residues. Germline lookup yields CDR1 SEHNR and CDR2 FQNEAQ (reference sequence). V was pared by 3 bases and J by 0 bases, with 9 bases between. The CDR3 protein is CASSFLAPSYEQYF. The CDR3 region has the DNA TGTGCCAGCAGCTTCTTAGCCCCCTCCTACGAGCAGTACTTC.

J is TRBJ1-2 and V is TRBV7-9; 7 bases map to TRBD1. V lost 5 bases, J lost 0 bases, and 9 bases stayed unmatched. Germline CDR1 and CDR2: SEHNR and FQNEAQ (reference sequence). The CDR3 length is 16 residues. In nucleotides, the CDR3 is TGTGCCAGCAGCGATCCCGGCCAGGGGGCTAACTATGGCTACACCTTC. Protein: CASSDPGQGANYGYTF.

V is TRBV20-1 and J is TRBJ2-7, with 7 bases that match TRBD1. Germline trimming cut 3 bases from V and 4 bases from J; bases unmatched to any gene: 9. CDR1 DFQATT and CDR2 SNEGSKA come from the germline V gene (reference sequence). This CDR3 contains 14 residues. CDR3 amino acids: CSARGIQGMYEQYF. Here the CDR3 DNA reads TGCAGTGCTAGGGGAATACAGGGGATGTACGAGCAGTACTTC.

This clonotype was detected ten times or more. This chain links TRBV29-1 with TRBJ2-5; the D gene could be TRBD1 or TRBD2 (5 bases each). CDR3 size: 13 residues. The germline V and J ends were trimmed by 4 bases and 5 bases, with 14 bases remaining between them. CDR1 and CDR2 from the germline V gene are SQVTM and ANQGSEA. The CDR3 region is CSVAEGWGETQYF. The DNA for the CDR3 is TGCAGCGTTGCAGAGGGGTGGGGTGAGACCCAGTACTTC.